This TCR beta chain was recorded in a study of prognosis after radiotherapy for stage I lung cancer. This clonotype has ten or more counts. Researchers used two-round multiplex PCR to amplify TCR beta CDR3 starting from genomic DNA. Amplification during the initial PCR round employed primers specific to each TRBV and TRBJ gene. TCRdb re-called the multiplex PCR reads with MiXCR, one entry per CDR3 protein. The table includes approximately 10,000 distinct CDR3 sequences, 35% detected once. The sequenced sample was PBMCs, obtained before or after stereotactic body radiation therapy (not recorded which). The receptor comes from a donor over 45 with non-small cell lung cancer.

CDR3 residues: CSAQDNGFEAFF. The CDR3 DNA reads as TGCAGTGCTCAAGACAACGGTTTTGAAGCTTTCTTT. The chain links TRBV20-1 to TRBJ1-1; D uncertain. V dropped 5 bases and J dropped 7 bases, with 14 bases sitting between them. The germline CDR1 and CDR2 sequences are DFQATT and SNEGSKA (reference sequence). The CDR3 consists of 12 residues.